This TCR beta chain is from a study of PD-L1 blockade in urothelial cancer. Study context: About 90% of the 29 patients were males with bladder-origin urothelial cancer. Blood was subjected to analysis at 3 weeks (second dose) and 6 weeks following treatment start.

This clone was seen a single time. TCRdb's copy holds only in-frame clones and misses some; the assay was immunoSEQ multiplex PCR. Altogether about 36,000 clones are present, about 80% being singletons, with the ten largest covering about 10%. V lost 6 bases and J lost 3; bases outside the gene matches: 5. Germline V gene sequence: CDR1 SNHLY, CDR2 FYNNEI. CDR3 size: 15 residues. Specified time point: peripheral blood 6 weeks after treatment start. The sequenced sample was PBMCs, obtained around atezolizumab (anti-PD-L1) treatment. The sequence was collected from a middle-aged man with urothelial cancer. V is TRBV2 and J is TRBJ1-5; 10 bases are shared with TRBD1. CDR3 nucleotides: TGTGCCAGCAGGGCCGGGACAGGGGCCAATCAGCCCCAGCATTTT. It codes for CASRAGTGANQPQHF.